This TCR beta chain was captured in a study of CD8 T cells in ankylosing spondylitis. Whole-study results and caveats: A motif of roughly 8 highly homologous TCR beta variants was seen as apparently characteristic of ankylosing spondylitis blood. CD8+ by phenotype, disease-linked clones were relatively rare in peripheral blood.

This clonotype has only a few counts. The antigen is unknown. Germline values: CDR1 SGHTS, CDR2 YDEGEE. This CDR3 has 16 amino acids. The V segment lost 3 bases and the J segment 6 bases; nucleotides outside the gene matches: 8. In making TCR beta libraries, quantitative 5'-RACE with molecular barcodes was used. A single record per CDR3 protein comes from TCRdb applying MiXCR to the 5' RACE reads. The sample lists about 190,000 distinct CDR3 sequences, 10% to 15% occurring once. This clonotype was obtained from a female donor with ankylosing spondylitis or in good health (not recorded which). The chain employs TRBV5-8 and TRBJ2-1; 11 bases line up with TRBD2. The sequenced material came from blood, either unsorted or a sorted T cell fraction (not recorded which). The CDR3 sequence: CASSSPGLAAGNEQFF. The CDR3 region has the DNA TGTGCCAGCAGCTCACCGGGACTAGCGGCAGGCAATGAGCAGTTCTTC.